This is a list of T cell receptor beta chains from one sample in a study of T cells expressing NK-cell markers. TCRdb reanalyzed the 5' RACE reads, giving one entry per CDR3 protein sequence and no DNA. The sample includes about 150,000 distinct CDR3 sequences. Sequencing was done on a sample of blood T cells: a sorted CD56 or NKG2C T cell subset, CD4+ or CD8+ T cells, or bulk PBMC T cells (not recorded which). These TCRs come from a woman aged 50 to 60 in good health. CDR3s include the opening cysteine and the closing phenylalanine or tryptophan.

TRBJ1-1	TRBV7-9	CASSAQGAEAFF
TRBJ2-5	TRBV24-1	CATSDFRSGGGETQYF
TRBJ2-1	TRBV12-3/TRBV12-4	CASSFGEYNEQFF
TRBJ2-3	TRBV24-1	CATKGGDTQYF
TRBJ2-7	TRBV12-3/TRBV12-4	CASSANFPPYEQYF
TRBJ2-2	TRBV19	CASSPQGGLGGELFF
TRBJ2-7	TRBV12-3/TRBV12-4	CASRGTSGTSYEQYF
TRBJ2-3	TRBV27	CASSLFLGADTQYF
TRBJ2-5	TRBV18	CASSLVIQETQYF
TRBJ2-2	TRBV12-3/TRBV12-4	CASRTIGQPGELFF
TRBJ2-1	TRBV20-1	CSARERAWNEQFF
TRBJ2-1	TRBV6-1	CASSETGSQFF
TRBJ2-2	TRBV24-1	CATRDPRGAGELFF
TRBJ2-1	TRBV29-1	CSVEDPSGRANEQFF
TRBJ2-1	TRBV11-2	CASSHGTTIEAFF
TRBJ2-7	TRBV27	CASSGAYEQYF
TRBJ2-1	TRBV4-1	CASSQEGSDEQFF
TRBJ2-3	TRBV21-1	CASSARGEGTDTQYF
TRBJ2-3	TRBV4-1	CASSLWGRPGQDTQYF
TRBJ2-5	TRBV13	CASSPTGEAQETQYF
TRBJ2-3	TRBV29-1	CSVEVREGGQGTDTQYF
TRBJ2-5	TRBV21-1	CASSKVGQGEAPQETQYF
TRBJ2-1	TRBV20-1	CSARDSDRGYVDEQFF
TRBJ2-2	TRBV4-1	CASSQDRTGQNTGELFF
TRBJ2-1	TRBV9	CASSLRTSENEQFF
TRBJ2-2	TRBV20-1	CSATSLDTGELFF
TRBJ1-4	TRBV2	CASSEAESLRKLFF
TRBJ2-1	TRBV7-6	CASSPTSDEQFF
TRBJ2-1	TRBV3-1	CASSHTGLAGVGSYNEQFF
TRBJ2-2	TRBV24-1	CASQLATNTGELFF
TRBJ2-1	TRBV7-2	CASSPTSGQYNEQFF
TRBJ2-7	TRBV11-2	CASSLRSDNYEQYF
TRBJ2-3	TRBV5-1	CASFPSGGDTQYF
TRBJ2-3	TRBV13	CASSSTWGDTQYF
TRBJ2-1	TRBV12-3/TRBV12-4	CASSPERDRNEQFF
TRBJ1-1	TRBV5-1	CASSWQGANTEAFF
TRBJ2-1	TRBV24-1	CATSDFSGSGHEQFF
TRBJ2-1	TRBV20-1	CSARWGDNEQFF
TRBJ1-1	TRBV27	CASSRSGGAEAFF
TRBJ2-1	TRBV12-3/TRBV12-4	CASSFWGPRLNEQFF
TRBJ1-1	TRBV9	CASSVVTGVRDEAFF
TRBJ2-1	TRBV5-6	CASSLADRGYYNEQFF
TRBJ2-2	TRBV24-1	CATSDLKGTSNTGELFF
TRBJ2-6	TRBV6-5	CASSYSRRSGANVLTF
TRBJ2-4	TRBV4-1	CASSQDLQLLPGAKNIQYF